This T cell receptor beta chain was recorded in a study of T-cell reconstitution after alpha-beta-depleted transplantation in children. This CDR3 is 19 amino acids long. Losses at the gene ends were 5 bases for V and 4 bases for J; bases not matched to a gene: 19. Germline V gene data show CDR1 as DFQATT and CDR2 as SNEGSKA (reference sequence). This clonotype was observed at least ten times. Unique molecular identifiers were used to barcode this TCRbeta library. One entry per CDR3 protein results from TCRdb running MiXCR on the PCR reads. The table lists about 690,000 distinct CDR3 sequences, over 15% of them singletons.

Specimen: PBMCs from the stem cell graft donor, collected from the stem cell graft. The rearrangement uses TRBV20-1 and TRBJ2-6; 8 bases fit TRBD1. The clonotype was recovered from a human donor who donated a stem cell graft to a child with acute myeloid leukemia. The CDR3 nucleotides read TGCAGTGCTCCTGCAGCAGGCAGGGGGCGCATGTGGGGGGCCAACGTCCTGACTTTC. It codes for CSAPAAGRGRMWGANVLTF.